The clone carrying this T cell receptor beta chain was observed a few times. Its antigen is still unknown. The table came from immunoSEQ multiplex PCR; TCRdb's copy has only in-frame clones and leaves some out. The sample has 50,000 to 65,000 clones, roughly nine tenths seen once. V lost 0 bases, J lost 3 bases, and 6 bases lay in between. Germline V gene data show CDR1 as SGHRS and CDR2 as YFSETQ. This CDR3 is built from 13 residues. Regarding time point: cycle 4 day 1 (C4D1), after 6 weeks of nivolumab. Every patient had relapsed following autologous stem cell transplantation, and cohorts differed in brentuximab vedotin exposure. The record originates from a study of PD-1 blockade in classical Hodgkin lymphoma. Whole-study findings and limits: For complete responders, baseline diversity was comparable to that of newly diagnosed patients. By C4D1 there was a significant rise in CD4+ TCR diversity but not in CD8+ TCR diversity. Exclusion removed patients who began nivolumab under 1 year after ASCT.

The sequence derives from a human donor with classical Hodgkin lymphoma. The rearrangement links TRBV5-1 to TRBJ1-1; D gene ambiguous. The sequencing used peripheral blood mononuclear cells (PBMCs), collected before the fourth cycle of nivolumab. The CDR3 DNA reads TGCGCCAGCAGCTTGGGTCCTGACACTGAAGCTTTCTTT. Translating it yields CASSLGPDTEAFF. The full variable domain, rest sourced from reference TRBV5-1 and TRBJ1-1, is KAGVTQTPRYLIKTRGQQVTLSCSPISGHRSVSWYQQTPGQGLQFLFEYFSETQRNKGNFPGRFSGRQFSNSRSEMNVSTLELGDSALYLCASSLGPDTEAFFGQGTRLTVV.